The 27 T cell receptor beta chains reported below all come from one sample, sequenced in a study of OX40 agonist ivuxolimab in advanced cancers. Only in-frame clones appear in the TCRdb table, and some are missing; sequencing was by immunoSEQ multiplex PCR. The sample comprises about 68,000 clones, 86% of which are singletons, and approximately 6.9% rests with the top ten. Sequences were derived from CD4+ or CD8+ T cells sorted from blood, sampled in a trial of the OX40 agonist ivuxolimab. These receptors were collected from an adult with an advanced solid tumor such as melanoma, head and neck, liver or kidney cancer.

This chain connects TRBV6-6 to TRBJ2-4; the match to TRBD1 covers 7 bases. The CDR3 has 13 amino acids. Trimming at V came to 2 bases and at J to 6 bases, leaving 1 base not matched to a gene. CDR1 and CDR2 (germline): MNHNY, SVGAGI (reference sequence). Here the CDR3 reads CASSYRDRNIQYF. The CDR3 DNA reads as TGTGCCAGCAGTTACCGGGACAGAAACATTCAGTACTTC.

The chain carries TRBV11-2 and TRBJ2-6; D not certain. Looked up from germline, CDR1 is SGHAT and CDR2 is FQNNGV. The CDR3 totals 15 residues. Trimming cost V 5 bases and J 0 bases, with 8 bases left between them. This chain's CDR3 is CASSPSLSGANVLTF. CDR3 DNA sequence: TGTGCCAGCAGCCCCAGCCTCTCTGGGGCCAACGTCCTGACTTTC.

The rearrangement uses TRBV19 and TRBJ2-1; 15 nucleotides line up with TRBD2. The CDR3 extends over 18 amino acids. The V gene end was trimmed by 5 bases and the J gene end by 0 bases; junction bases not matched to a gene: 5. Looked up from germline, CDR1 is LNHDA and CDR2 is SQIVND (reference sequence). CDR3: CASSSGTSGGSSYNEQFF. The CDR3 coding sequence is TGTGCCAGTAGTTCCGGGACTAGCGGGGGGAGCTCCTACAATGAGCAGTTCTTC.

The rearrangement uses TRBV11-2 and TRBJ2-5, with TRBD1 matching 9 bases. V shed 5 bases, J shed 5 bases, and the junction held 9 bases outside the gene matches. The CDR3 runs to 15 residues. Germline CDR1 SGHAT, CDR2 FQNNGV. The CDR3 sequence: CASSTGGAGSETQYF. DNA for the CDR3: TGTGCCAGCAGCACAGGGGGCGCGGGATCGGAGACCCAGTACTTC.

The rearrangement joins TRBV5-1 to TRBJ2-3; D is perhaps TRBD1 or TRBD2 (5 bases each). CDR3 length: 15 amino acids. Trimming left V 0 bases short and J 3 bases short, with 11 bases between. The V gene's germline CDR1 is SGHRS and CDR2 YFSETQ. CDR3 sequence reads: CASSLGGAWTDTQYF. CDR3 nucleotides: TGCGCCAGCAGCTTGGGAGGGGCGTGGACAGATACGCAGTATTTT.

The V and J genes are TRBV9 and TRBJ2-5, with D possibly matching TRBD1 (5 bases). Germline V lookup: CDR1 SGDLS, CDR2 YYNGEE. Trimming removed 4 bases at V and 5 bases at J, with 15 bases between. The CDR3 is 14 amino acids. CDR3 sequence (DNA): TGTGCCAGCAGCCCCGGCAGCCCAGGGGAGACCCAGTACTTC. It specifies CASSPGSPGETQYF.

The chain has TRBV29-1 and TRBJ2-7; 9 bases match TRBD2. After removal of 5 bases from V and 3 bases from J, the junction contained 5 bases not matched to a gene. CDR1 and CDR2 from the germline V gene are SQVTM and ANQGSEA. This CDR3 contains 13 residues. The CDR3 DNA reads TGCAGCGTTTCGGGACTAGCATTCTACGAGCAGTACTTC. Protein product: CSVSGLAFYEQYF.

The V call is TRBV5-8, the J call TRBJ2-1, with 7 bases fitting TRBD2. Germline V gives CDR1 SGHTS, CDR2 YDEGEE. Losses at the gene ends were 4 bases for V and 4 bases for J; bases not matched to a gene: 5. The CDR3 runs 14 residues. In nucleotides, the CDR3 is TGTGCCAGCAGCCGGGGGGATCTATACAATGAGCAGTTCTTC. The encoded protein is CASSRGDLYNEQFF.

CDR3 coding DNA: TGCGCCAGCAGCTTGTTGGTGAACACTGAAGCTTTCTTT. Translating gives CASSLLVNTEAFF. The genes are TRBV5-1 and TRBJ1-1; D call uncertain. The CDR3 runs to 13 residues. CDR1 SGHRS and CDR2 YFSETQ come from the germline V gene. Trimming pared 1 base from V and 0 bases from J, leaving 4 bases between. The full variable domain, its missing parts supplied by reference TRBV5-1 and TRBJ1-1, is KAGVTQTPRYLIKTRGQQVTLSCSPISGHRSVSWYQQTPGQGLQFLFEYFSETQRNKGNFPGRFSGRQFSNSRSEMNVSTLELGDSALYLCASSLLVNTEAFFGQGTRLTVV.

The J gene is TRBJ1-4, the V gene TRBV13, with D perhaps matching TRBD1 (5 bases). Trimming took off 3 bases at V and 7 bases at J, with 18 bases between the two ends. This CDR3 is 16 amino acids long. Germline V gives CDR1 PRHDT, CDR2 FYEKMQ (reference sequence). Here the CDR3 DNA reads TGTGCCAGCAGCTTCTTCAGGGTCAGTACGGGTGAAAAACTGTTTTTT. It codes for CASSFFRVSTGEKLFF.

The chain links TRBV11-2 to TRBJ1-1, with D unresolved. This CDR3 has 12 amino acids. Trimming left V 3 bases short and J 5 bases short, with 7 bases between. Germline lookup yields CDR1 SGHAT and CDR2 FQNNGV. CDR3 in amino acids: CASSFPGTEAFF. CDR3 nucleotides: TGTGCCAGCAGCTTCCCAGGAACTGAAGCTTTCTTT.

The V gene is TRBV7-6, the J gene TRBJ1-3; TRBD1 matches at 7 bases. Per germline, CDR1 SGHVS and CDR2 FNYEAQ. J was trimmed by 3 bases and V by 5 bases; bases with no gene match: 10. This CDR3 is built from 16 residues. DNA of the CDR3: TGTGCCAGCAGCCTTCGGGACAGCTTTAGTGGAAACACCATATATTTT. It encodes CASSLRDSFSGNTIYF.

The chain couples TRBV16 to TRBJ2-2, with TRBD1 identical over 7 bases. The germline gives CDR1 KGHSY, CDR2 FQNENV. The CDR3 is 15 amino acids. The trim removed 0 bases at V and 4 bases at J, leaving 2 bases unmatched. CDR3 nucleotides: TGTGCCAGCAGCCAATCTCGACAGGGCACCGGGGAGCTGTTTTTT. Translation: CASSQSRQGTGELFF.

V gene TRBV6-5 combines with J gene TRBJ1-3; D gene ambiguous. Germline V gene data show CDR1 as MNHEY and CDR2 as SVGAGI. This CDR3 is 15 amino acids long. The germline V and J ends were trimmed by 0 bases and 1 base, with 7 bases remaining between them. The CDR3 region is CASSYSSMSGNTIYF. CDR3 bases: TGTGCCAGCAGTTACTCGAGTATGTCTGGAAACACCATATATTTT.

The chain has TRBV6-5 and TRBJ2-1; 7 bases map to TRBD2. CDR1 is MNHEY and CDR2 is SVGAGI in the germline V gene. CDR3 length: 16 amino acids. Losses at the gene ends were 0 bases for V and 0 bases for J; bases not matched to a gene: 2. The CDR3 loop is CASSYSGGSSYNEQFF. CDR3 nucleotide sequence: TGTGCCAGCAGTTACTCTGGCGGGAGCTCCTACAATGAGCAGTTCTTC.

CDR3 residues: CASRLLNGFHGYTF. The CDR3 coding sequence is TGTGCCAGCCGATTACTAAACGGTTTTCATGGCTACACCTTC. The chain couples TRBV5-4 to TRBJ1-2; no definite D call. Germline V lookup: CDR1 SGHNT, CDR2 YYREEE (reference sequence). The CDR3 length is 14 residues. V was shortened by 7 bases and J by 6 bases, with 19 bases between the two germline ends.

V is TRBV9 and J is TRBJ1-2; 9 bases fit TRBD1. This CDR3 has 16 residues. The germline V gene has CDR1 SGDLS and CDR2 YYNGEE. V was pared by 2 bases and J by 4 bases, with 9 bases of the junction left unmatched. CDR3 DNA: TGTGCCAGCAGCGTCACAGGGGGCGCCCGGGGCTATGGCTACACCTTC. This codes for CASSVTGGARGYGYTF.

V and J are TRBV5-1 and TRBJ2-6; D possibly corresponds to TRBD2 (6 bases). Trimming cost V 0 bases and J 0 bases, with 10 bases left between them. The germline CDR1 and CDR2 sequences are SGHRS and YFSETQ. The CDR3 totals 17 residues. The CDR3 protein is CASSLAGGSSGANVLTF. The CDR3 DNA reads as TGCGCCAGCAGCTTGGCCGGAGGGAGCTCTGGGGCCAACGTCCTGACTTTC.

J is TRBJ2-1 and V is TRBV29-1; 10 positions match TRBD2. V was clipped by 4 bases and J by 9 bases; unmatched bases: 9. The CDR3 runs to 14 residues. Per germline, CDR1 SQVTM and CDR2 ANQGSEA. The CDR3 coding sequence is TGCAGCGTTGGAGAGCGGGGGGGCCTGGGTGAGCAGTTCTTC. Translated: CSVGERGGLGEQFF.

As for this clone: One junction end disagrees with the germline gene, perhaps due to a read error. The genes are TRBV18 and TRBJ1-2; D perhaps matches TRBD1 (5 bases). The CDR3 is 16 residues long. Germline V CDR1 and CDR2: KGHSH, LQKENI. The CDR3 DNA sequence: TGTGCCAGCTCACCACCGGGCAGGGCCGTCGCATATGACTACACCTTC. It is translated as CASSPPGRAVAYDYTF.

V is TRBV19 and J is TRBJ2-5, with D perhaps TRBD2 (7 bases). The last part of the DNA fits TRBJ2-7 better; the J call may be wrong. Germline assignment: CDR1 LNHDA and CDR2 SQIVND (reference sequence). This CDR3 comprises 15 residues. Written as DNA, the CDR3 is TGTGCCAGTAGTAATGAGGCGGGGGACAACTACGAGCAGTACTTC. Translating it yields CASSNEAGDNYEQYF.

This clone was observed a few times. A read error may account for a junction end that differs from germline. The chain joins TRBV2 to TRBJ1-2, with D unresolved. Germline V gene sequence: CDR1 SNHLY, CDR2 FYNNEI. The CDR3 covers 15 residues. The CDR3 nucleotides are TGTGCCAGCAGCGAAGGGCAGACCTATACCGATGGCTACACCTTC. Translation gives CASSEGQTYTDGYTF.

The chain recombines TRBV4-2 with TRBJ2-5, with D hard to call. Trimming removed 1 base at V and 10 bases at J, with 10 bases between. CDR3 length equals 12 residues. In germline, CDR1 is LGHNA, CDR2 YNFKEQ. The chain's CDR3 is CASSQGPGDQYF. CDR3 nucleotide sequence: TGTGCCAGCAGCCAAGGGCCAGGTGACCAGTACTTC.

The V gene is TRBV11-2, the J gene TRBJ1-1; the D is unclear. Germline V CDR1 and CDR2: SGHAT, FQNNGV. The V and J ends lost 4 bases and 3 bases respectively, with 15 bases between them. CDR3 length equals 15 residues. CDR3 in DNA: TGTGCCAGCAGCTCCCCTCGGAAAAGGGACACTGAAGCTTTCTTT. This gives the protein CASSSPRKRDTEAFF.

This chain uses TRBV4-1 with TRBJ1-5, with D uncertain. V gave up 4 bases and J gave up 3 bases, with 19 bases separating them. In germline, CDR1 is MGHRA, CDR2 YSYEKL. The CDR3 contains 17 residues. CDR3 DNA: TGCGCCAGCAGCCTTCGAGAGAAGGTCGGAAACAATCAGCCCCAGCATTTT. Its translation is CASSLREKVGNNQPQHF.

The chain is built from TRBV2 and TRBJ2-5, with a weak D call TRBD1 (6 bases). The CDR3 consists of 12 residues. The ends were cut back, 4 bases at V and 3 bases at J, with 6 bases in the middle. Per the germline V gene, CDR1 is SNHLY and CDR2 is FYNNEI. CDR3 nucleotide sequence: TGTGCCAGCAGTGGACAGGAAGAGACCCAGTACTTC. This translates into CASSGQEETQYF.

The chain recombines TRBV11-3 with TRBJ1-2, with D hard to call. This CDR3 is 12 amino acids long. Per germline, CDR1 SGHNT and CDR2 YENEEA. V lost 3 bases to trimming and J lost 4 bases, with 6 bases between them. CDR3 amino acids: CASSFDTYGYTF. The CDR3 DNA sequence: TGTGCCAGCAGCTTCGATACCTATGGCTACACCTTC.